The 24 T cell receptor beta chains listed next were all sequenced from one sample in a study of blood T cells in healthy people across ages. Through a sample-barcoded 5' primer and a J-beta primer mix, a second PCR was run for about 6 to 12 cycles. Via MiXCR, TCRdb re-called the 5' RACE reads, giving one row per CDR3 protein. Of under 1,000,000 distinct CDR3 sequences listed, about 42% were seen once; the top ten hold roughly 20%. Sequences were obtained from blood. The receptors were sampled from an elderly man in good health.

The chain uses TRBV5-1 and TRBJ1-5; TRBD1 matches at 8 bases. Germline loops: CDR1 SGHRS, CDR2 YFSETQ. With 3 bases clipped from V and 3 bases from J, the junction kept 5 bases outside the gene matches. The length of the CDR3 is 15 residues. CDR3 loop: CASSYGQGSNQPQHF. CDR3 DNA: TGCGCCAGCAGCTACGGACAGGGTTCCAATCAGCCCCAGCATTTT.

Comments on this clonotype: One base away lies a much larger clone, so this may be a sequencing read error. The chain joins TRBV10-3 to TRBJ2-1; 13 nucleotides match TRBD2. The CDR3 contains 13 residues. Germline loops: CDR1 ENHRY, CDR2 SYGVKD. The CDR3 sequence: CTSHGTSGTEQFF. CDR3 nucleotides: TGTACCTCCCACGGGACTAGCGGGACTGAGCAGTTCTTC.

The genes are TRBV2 and TRBJ2-7; D perhaps matches TRBD1 (5 bases). Germline lookup yields CDR1 SNHLY and CDR2 FYNNEI. The CDR3 is 13 amino acids. V was cut by 7 bases and J by 3 bases, with 13 bases left in between. The CDR3 bases are TGTGCCAGCACCCAGGACCAGGGCTACGAGCAGTACTTC. Translating gives CASTQDQGYEQYF.

The table lists this clonotype with a few counts. The rearrangement joins TRBV10-3 to TRBJ1-1, with no clear D. Per germline, CDR1 ENHRY and CDR2 SYGVKD. The CDR3 extends over 12 amino acids. Trimming stripped 6 bases from V and 3 bases from J, with 8 bases between. The CDR3 loop reads CAISGRDTEAFF. CDR3 bases: TGTGCCATCAGCGGGAGGGACACTGAAGCTTTCTTT.

This clonotype was observed a few times. The CDR3 DNA reads as TGTGCCAGCAGCCGGGGGAATGGCGCTGAAGCTTTCTTT. Residues: CASSRGNGAEAFF. The chain recombines TRBV7-6 with TRBJ1-1, with D tentatively TRBD1 (5 bases). This CDR3 region has 13 residues. In germline, CDR1 is SGHVS, CDR2 FNYEAQ. V was pared by 5 bases and J by 6 bases, with 13 bases between.

V is TRBV18 and J is TRBJ2-5, with 9 bases lining up with TRBD2. The closer fit of TRBJ2-7 to the DNA end suggests the J call may be wrong. This CDR3 contains 16 residues. Germline loops: CDR1 KGHSH, CDR2 LQKENI. The CDR3 sequence is CASSLIRLADTYEQYF. The DNA of the CDR3 is TGTGCCAGCTCACTTATCAGACTAGCGGATACCTACGAGCAGTACTTC.

V is TRBV6-6 and J is TRBJ1-2; the match to TRBD1 covers 8 bases. The V gene end was trimmed by 7 bases and the J gene end by 6 bases; junction bases not matched to a gene: 7. There are 13 residues in the CDR3. Germline CDR1 MNHNY, CDR2 SVGAGI (reference sequence). CDR3 DNA: TGTGCCAGCACATACCTGGACAGGGATGGCTACACCTTC. This codes for CASTYLDRDGYTF.

This clonotype showed up just a few times. V and J are TRBV9 and TRBJ1-1; D call uncertain. Between the trimmed V and J ends, which lost 0 bases and 4 bases, there was a span of 10 bases. The CDR3 consists of 14 residues. In germline, CDR1 is SGDLS, CDR2 YYNGEE. This chain's CDR3 is CASSVGPTATEAFF. As DNA, the CDR3 is TGTGCCAGCAGCGTAGGTCCCACAGCCACTGAAGCTTTCTTT.

This chain uses TRBV20-1 with TRBJ2-5; 9 bases agree with TRBD2. After removal of 5 bases from V and 3 bases from J, the junction contained 7 bases not matched to a gene. The CDR3 spans 14 residues. CDR1 is DFQATT, CDR2 SNEGSKA, per germline (reference sequence). The CDR3 protein is CSASSSGIEETQYF. The CDR3 DNA reads TGCAGTGCTTCTTCTAGCGGGATAGAAGAGACCCAGTACTTC.

V and J are TRBV29-1 and TRBJ2-1; D perhaps matches TRBD1 (5 bases). CDR1 is SQVTM and CDR2 is ANQGSEA in the germline V gene. Trimming left V 4 bases short and J 0 bases short, with 16 bases between. This CDR3 is built from 16 residues. The CDR3 nucleotides are TGCAGCGTTGCAAAGGGGTCCTGGGGCTCCTACAATGAGCAGTTCTTC. Translated, it gives CSVAKGSWGSYNEQFF.

This chain links TRBV20-1 with TRBJ2-7, with 12 bases aligning to TRBD2. This CDR3 comprises 15 residues. Germline V gene data show CDR1 as DFQATT and CDR2 as SNEGSKA (reference sequence). Trimming cost V 5 bases and J 1 base; bases outside gene matches: 6. The CDR3 is CSASNLAGGSYEQYF. CDR3 nucleotide sequence: TGCAGTGCTTCTAATCTAGCGGGAGGGTCCTACGAGCAGTACTTC.

The chain combines TRBV10-2 with TRBJ1-2; the match to TRBD1 covers 8 bases. Germline V CDR1 and CDR2: WSHSY, SAAADI. V was pared by 3 bases and J by 4 bases, with 4 bases of the junction left unmatched. CDR3 length: 14 amino acids. CDR3: CASSECRGPYGYTF. The CDR3 DNA reads TGCGCCAGCAGTGAATGCAGGGGGCCCTATGGCTACACCTTC.

This rearrangement joins TRBV20-1 to TRBJ2-4, with D possibly matching TRBD1 (6 bases). The J call is doubtful: the DNA matches TRBJ2-7 better. CDR3 length: 13 amino acids. CDR1 DFQATT and CDR2 SNEGSKA come from the germline V gene (reference sequence). CDR3 nucleotides: TGCAGTGCTACAACCGGGACACCCTACGAGCAGTACTTC. Encoded protein: CSATTGTPYEQYF.

The CDR3 reads CASSAGTGDLSLHGYTF. DNA for the CDR3: TGTGCCAGCAGTGCCGGGACAGGGGATTTGTCCTTACATGGCTACACCTTC. The chain joins TRBV6-1 to TRBJ1-2; 10 bases align to TRBD1. CDR1 and CDR2 from the germline V gene are MNHNS and SASEGT. The CDR3 runs to 17 residues. The V segment lost 4 bases and the J segment 6 bases; nucleotides outside the gene matches: 14.

This clonotype was seen ten or more times. This chain uses TRBV20-1 with TRBJ1-5; a possible D gene is TRBD1 (5 bases). Trimming took off 6 bases at V and 5 bases at J, with 26 bases between the two ends. The V gene's germline CDR1 is DFQATT and CDR2 SNEGSKA (reference sequence). The CDR3 is made up of 17 amino acids. The CDR3 bases are TGCAGTGCCGGAGCCGGGCGGGGGTCAGGTGGTGATCAGCCCCAGCATTTT. This encodes CSAGAGRGSGGDQPQHF.

Only a few counts were recorded for this clonotype. The V and J genes are TRBV11-3 and TRBJ2-5; D possibly uses TRBD1 or TRBD2 (5 bases each). With 3 bases removed from V and 2 bases from J, the gap between germline ends came to 13 bases. This CDR3 region has 15 residues. Germline V gene data show CDR1 as SGHNT and CDR2 as YENEEA. The CDR3 protein is CASSFRGEGQETQYF. The CDR3 nucleotides read TGTGCCAGCAGCTTTCGGGGCGAGGGACAAGAGACCCAGTACTTC.

The V and J genes are TRBV5-1 and TRBJ1-1; D gene unclear. This CDR3 contains 16 residues. CDR1 is SGHRS, CDR2 YFSETQ, per germline. The ends were cut back, 0 bases at V and 3 bases at J, with 15 bases in the middle. CDR3 protein: CASSLGGATRDTEAFF. In nucleotides, the CDR3 is TGCGCCAGCAGCTTGGGAGGCGCGACGAGGGACACTGAAGCTTTCTTT.

The chain employs TRBV15 and TRBJ2-4, with 9 bases lining up with TRBD2. Germline CDR1 and CDR2: LNHNV and YYDKDF (reference sequence). V gave up 3 bases and J gave up 3 bases; unmatched junction bases: 12. The CDR3 covers 18 residues. CDR3 sequence: CATSSQGAAGGYKNIQYF. The CDR3 bases are TGTGCCACCAGCAGTCAAGGAGCAGCGGGGGGTTACAAAAACATTCAGTACTTC. Supplemented by reference TRBV15 and TRBJ2-4, the full variable domain reads DAMVIQNPRYQVTQFGKPVTLSCSQTLNHNVMYWYQQKSSQAPKLLFHYYDKDFNNEADTPDNFQSRRPNTSFCFLDIRSPGLGDTAMYLCATSSQGAAGGYKNIQYFGAGTRLSVL.

This clonotype showed up many times. CDR3 in amino acids: CSAERAEYNEQFF. The CDR3 nucleotides are TGCAGCGCCGAAAGGGCAGAATACAATGAGCAGTTCTTC. The chain joins TRBV29-1 to TRBJ2-1, with D unclear. V was trimmed by 7 bases and J by 4 bases, leaving 14 bases between them. The CDR3 spans 13 residues. The germline V gene encodes CDR1 SQVTM and CDR2 ANQGSEA.

This chain links TRBV24-1 with TRBJ2-5; 14 nucleotides line up with TRBD2. The germline V gene encodes CDR1 KGHDR and CDR2 SFDVKD. Trimming cost V 12 bases and J 6 bases; bases outside gene matches: 8. The CDR3 extends over 14 amino acids. CDR3: CAARTSGRRKTQYF. DNA for the CDR3: TGTGCCGCCCGGACTAGCGGGAGGAGGAAGACCCAGTACTTC.

To note about this clonotype: One end of the junction fails to match germline, which may point to a read error. The chain is built from TRBV4-1 and TRBJ2-7, with D perhaps given as TRBD1 or TRBD2 (5 bases each). Germline CDR1 is MGHRA and CDR2 is YSYEKL. CDR3 size: 15 residues. Here the CDR3 reads CAGSQGTGSSYEQYF. CDR3 nucleotide sequence: TGCGCCGGCAGCCAAGGGACGGGTAGCTCCTACGAGCAGTACTTC.

A single count supports this clonotype. This chain links TRBV12-3 or TRBV12-4 with TRBJ1-6; no definite D call. The CDR3 is 15 amino acids. Trimming took 5 bases from V and 8 from J, leaving 16 bases between them. CDR3 nucleotides: TGTGCCAGCAGTACCCACGGTGTAGAGGATTCACCCCTCCACTTT. Translation gives CASSTHGVEDSPLHF.

V and J are TRBV18 and TRBJ1-2; TRBD1 agrees at 11 bases. The germline V gene encodes CDR1 KGHSH and CDR2 LQKENI. V lost 6 bases, J lost 4 bases, and 7 bases stayed unmatched. The CDR3 covers 15 residues. The CDR3 coding sequence is TGTGCCAGCTCGCCGGGACAGGGGGAGGTCTATGGCTACACCTTC. It codes for CASSPGQGEVYGYTF.

This clonotype was seen only a few times. V and J are TRBV6-2 or TRBV6-3 and TRBJ2-5; D remains ambiguous. The CDR3 contains 18 residues. V lost 5 bases to trimming and J lost 0 bases, with 22 bases between them. Germline V gives CDR1 MNHEY, CDR2 SVGEGT. CDR3 in amino acids: CASSPPWPLARYQETQYF. CDR3 DNA: TGTGCCAGCAGTCCGCCATGGCCCCTGGCTAGGTACCAAGAGACCCAGTACTTC.